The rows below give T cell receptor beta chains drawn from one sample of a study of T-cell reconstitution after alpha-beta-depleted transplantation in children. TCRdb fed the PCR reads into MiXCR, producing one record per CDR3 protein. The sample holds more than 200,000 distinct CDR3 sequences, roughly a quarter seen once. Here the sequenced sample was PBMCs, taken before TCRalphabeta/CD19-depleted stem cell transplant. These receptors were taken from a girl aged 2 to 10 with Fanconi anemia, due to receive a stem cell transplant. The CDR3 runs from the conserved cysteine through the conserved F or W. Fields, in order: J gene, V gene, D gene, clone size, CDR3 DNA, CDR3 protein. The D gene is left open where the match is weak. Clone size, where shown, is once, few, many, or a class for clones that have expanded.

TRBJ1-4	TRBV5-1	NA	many	TGCGCCAGCAGCTCCCTTGCGTCCAGACAAGGTGAAAAACTGTTTTTT	CASSSLASRQGEKLFF
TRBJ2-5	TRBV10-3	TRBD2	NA	TGTGCCATCAGTGAGACTAGCGGGGGGGCGGCAGCCCAGTACTTC	CAISETSGGAAAQYF
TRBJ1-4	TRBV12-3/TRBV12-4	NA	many	TGTGCCAGCAGTTTTAGAGAAAAACTGTTTTTT	CASSFREKLFF
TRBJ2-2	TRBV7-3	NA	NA	TGTGCCAGCAGCCAGACGAACACCGGGGAGCTGTTTTTT	CASSQTNTGELFF
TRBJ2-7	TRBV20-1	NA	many	TGCAGTGCTAGAGATTTGATCGGCCTCTCCTACGAGCAGTACTTC	CSARDLIGLSYEQYF
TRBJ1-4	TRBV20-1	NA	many	TGCAGTGCTAGCAATTTCAACTACGCTGTAAAACTGTTTTTT	CSASNFNYAVKLFF
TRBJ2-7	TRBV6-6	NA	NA	TGTGCCAGCAGCTGGGAGATCTTTTACGAGCAGTACTTC	CASSWEIFYEQYF
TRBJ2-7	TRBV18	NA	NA	TGTGCCAGCTCACCACGGGTCCGTACCAGCTCCTACGAGCAGTACTTC	CASSPRVRTSSYEQYF
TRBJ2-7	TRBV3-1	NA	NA	TGTGCCAGCAGCCAAAGGACTCCCTTACACGAGCAGTACTTC	CASSQRTPLHEQYF
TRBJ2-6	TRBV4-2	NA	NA	TGTGCCAGCAGCCAAGTCAGCAGGGGAGCTGGGGCCAACGTCCTGACTTTC	CASSQVSRGAGANVLTF
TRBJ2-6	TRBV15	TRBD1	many	TGTGCCACCAGCAGAGTTCCCGGGACAGGCCTCCCTGGGGCCAACGTCCTGACTTTC	CATSRVPGTGLPGANVLTF
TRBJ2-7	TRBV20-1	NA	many	TGCAGTGCTCACGCGCTCTTCTCCTACGAGCAGTACTTC	CSAHALFSYEQYF
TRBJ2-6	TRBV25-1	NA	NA	TGTGCCAGCAGTAGACTCCGGGACACCCGCTCTGGGGCCAACGTCCTGACTTTC	CASSRLRDTRSGANVLTF
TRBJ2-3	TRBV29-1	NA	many	TGCAGCGTAGAGACGGATGGGCTCACAGATACGCAGTATTTT	CSVETDGLTDTQYF
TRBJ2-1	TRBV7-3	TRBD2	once	TGTGCCAGCAGCTTATGTTTCCTAGCGGGTGTATACAATGAGCAGTTCTTC	CASSLCFLAGVYNEQFF
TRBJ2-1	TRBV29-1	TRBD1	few	TGCAGCGTTCAGACAGGGACCCCGACTTTTTACAATGAGCAGTTCTTC	CSVQTGTPTFYNEQFF
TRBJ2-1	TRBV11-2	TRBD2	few	TGTGCCAGCACACCGGGACTAGTAACCTTGAATGAGCAGTTCTTC	CASTPGLVTLNEQFF
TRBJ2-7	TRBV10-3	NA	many	TGTGCCATCAGCGGACAGCCTACATCTACGAAAGAGCAGTACTTC	CAISGQPTSTKEQYF
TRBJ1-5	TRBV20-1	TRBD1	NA	TGCAGTGCTAGTGAGACAGGGGTTAGTCAGCCCCAGCATTTT	CSASETGVSQPQHF
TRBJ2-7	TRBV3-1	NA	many	TGTGCCAGCAGCCAAGTAAACGAGCAGTACTTC	CASSQVNEQYF
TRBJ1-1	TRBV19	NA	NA	TGTGCCAGTAGTACCAGGGCTAACACTGAAGCTTTCTTT	CASSTRANTEAFF
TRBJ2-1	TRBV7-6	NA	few	TGTGCCAGCAGCCCGTCACTTCGCAATGAGCAGTTCTTC	CASSPSLRNEQFF
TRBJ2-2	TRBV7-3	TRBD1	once	TGTGCCAGCAGCTTAAGGCGGACAGGGGGCTTTAGCGGGAGTAACACCGGGGAGCTGTTTTTT	CASSLRRTGGFSGSNTGELFF
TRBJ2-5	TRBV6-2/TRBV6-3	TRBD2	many	TGTGCCAGCAGTCGGACTAGTCCAGAGACCCAGTACTTC	CASSRTSPETQYF
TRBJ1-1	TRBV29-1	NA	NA	TGCAGCGTTGTTAGGGGGGACACTGAAGCTTTCTTT	CSVVRGDTEAFF
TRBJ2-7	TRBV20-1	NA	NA	TGCAGTGCTGGGGACGTCTACGAGCAGTACTTC	CSAGDVYEQYF
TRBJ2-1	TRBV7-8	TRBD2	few	TGTGCCAGCAGCTTGGAGCGTGGACTAGTCTACAATGAGCAGTTCTTC	CASSLERGLVYNEQFF
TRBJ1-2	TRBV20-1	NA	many	TGCAGTGCTAGTACCCACAGGGACGACTATGGCTACACCTTC	CSASTHRDDYGYTF
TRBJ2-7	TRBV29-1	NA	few	TGCAGCGCCCCCGTCCCATGGGGTTACGAGCAGTACTTC	CSAPVPWGYEQYF
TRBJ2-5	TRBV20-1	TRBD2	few	TGCAGTGCTAGAGGGCTAGCGGGCAAACAAGAGACCCAGTACTTC	CSARGLAGKQETQYF
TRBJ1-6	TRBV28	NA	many	TGTGCCAGCAGCCCGGCCTCCTATAATTCACCCCTCCACTTT	CASSPASYNSPLHF
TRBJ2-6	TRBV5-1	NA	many	TGCGCCAGCAGCTTGGGTACTGGGGCCAACGTCCTGACTTTC	CASSLGTGANVLTF
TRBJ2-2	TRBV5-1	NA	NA	TGCGCCAGCAGCTTGGACGGGATTCCCGGGGAGCTGTTTTTT	CASSLDGIPGELFF
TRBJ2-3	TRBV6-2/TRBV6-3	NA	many	TGTGCCAGCAGATCGCGGAAAGAGGGGTCAGTCTCGCATACGCAGTATTTT	CASRSRKEGSVSHTQYF
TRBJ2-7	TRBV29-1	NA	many	TGCAGCGTTGAAGAGCGGGGGCGGGGACAGGCCTACGAGCAGTACTTC	CSVEERGRGQAYEQYF
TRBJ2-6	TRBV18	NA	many	TGTGCCAGCTCACCACAGAAGGGGTCTGGGGCCAACGTCCTGACTTTC	CASSPQKGSGANVLTF
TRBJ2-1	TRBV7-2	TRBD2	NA	TGTGCCAGCAGCTACCCCGGGACTAGCGGGAGTAATGAGCAGTTCTTC	CASSYPGTSGSNEQFF
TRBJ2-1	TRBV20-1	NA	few	TGCAGTCCGGACCAATACAATGAGCAGTTCTTC	CSPDQYNEQFF
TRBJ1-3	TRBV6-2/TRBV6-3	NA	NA	TGTGCCAGCAGCTCATGGGACACCATATATTTT	CASSSWDTIYF
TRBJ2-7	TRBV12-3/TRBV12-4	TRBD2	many	TGTGCCAGCAGCCCCGGACTAGCGGGAGGTCCCCACTTC	CASSPGLAGGPHF
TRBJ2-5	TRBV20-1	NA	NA	TGCAGTGCTTACTTACTTGGACTCTTCACTCAAGAGACCCAGTACTTC	CSAYLLGLFTQETQYF
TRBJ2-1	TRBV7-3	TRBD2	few	TGTGCCAGCAGCTTAAGCGGCGGGAGTCCCTACAATGAGCAGTTCTTC	CASSLSGGSPYNEQFF
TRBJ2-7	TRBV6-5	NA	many	TGTGCCAGCAGTTACAGGTCCTACGAGCAGTACTTC	CASSYRSYEQYF
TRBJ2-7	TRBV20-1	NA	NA	TGCAGTGCTAGAGATCGAGGGGGAGGCCCCTACGAGCAGTACTTC	CSARDRGGGPYEQYF
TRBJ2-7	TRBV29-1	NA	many	TGCAGCGTTGAGCACGGGGGCCGCGAGCAGTACTTC	CSVEHGGREQYF
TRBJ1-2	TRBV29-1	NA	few	TGCAGCGTTGGTTCTGGGGCGGGTGGCTACACCTTC	CSVGSGAGGYTF
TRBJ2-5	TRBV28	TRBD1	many	TGTGCCAGCAGGAGGACAGGGAAGATGGAGACCCAGTACTTC	CASRRTGKMETQYF
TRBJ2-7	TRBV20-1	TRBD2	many	TGCAGTGCTAGGAGGGGGACTAGCGGGAGTTACGAGCAGTACTTC	CSARRGTSGSYEQYF
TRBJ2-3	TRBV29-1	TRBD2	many	TGCAGCTTCGGACTAGCGGGAGATGGTGATACGCAGTATTTT	CSFGLAGDGDTQYF
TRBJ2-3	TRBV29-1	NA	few	TGCAGCGTTGAAGTAATGAGGGATACGCAGTATTTT	CSVEVMRDTQYF
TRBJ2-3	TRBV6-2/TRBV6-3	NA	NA	TGTGCCAGCAGTTACCTGGGGGGACGGAGGGTCACAGATACGCAGTATTTT	CASSYLGGRRVTDTQYF
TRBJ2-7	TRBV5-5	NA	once	TGTGCCAGCAGCTTTCGTCCCCTAGAAGCCAACGAGCAGTACTTC	CASSFRPLEANEQYF
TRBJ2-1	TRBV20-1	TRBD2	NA	TGCAGTGCTAGAGTCCTACTAGCGGGAGCGGGTGAGCAGTTCTTC	CSARVLLAGAGEQFF
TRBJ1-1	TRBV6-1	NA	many	TGTGCCAGCAGTGTCGCTGGGAGGACTGAAGCTTTCTTT	CASSVAGRTEAFF